What follows are 27 T cell receptor beta chains derived from one specimen sequenced in a study of regulatory T cells in long-lasting Graves disease. Sample time point: newly diagnosed GD, antithyroid drugs for less than 3 months. Isolated PBMC RNA provided the starting material for the TCR library. Building the TCR beta libraries relied on iRepertoire HTBI primers, and CDR3 regions underwent Arm-PCR. TCRdb re-called the multiplex PCR reads through MiXCR, storing one row per CDR3 protein. This table holds roughly 420,000 distinct CDR3 sequences, around 15% found once. The same data also contributed to another study, on T cells in Graves' hyperthyroidism and ophthalmopathy.

The sample consisted of peripheral blood mononuclear cells (PBMCs), taken at new diagnosis, from a patient treated with antithyroid drugs. These TCRs come from a young woman with Graves disease.

The chain couples TRBV6-4 to TRBJ1-2; D not certain. V was cut by 4 bases and J by 8 bases, with 8 bases left in between. The CDR3 contains 11 residues. The V gene's germline CDR1 is MRHNA and CDR2 SNTAGT. This CDR3 is CASSGHGGYTF. The CDR3 bases are TGTGCCAGCAGTGGACACGGCGGCTACACCTTC.

This clonotype was detected ten times or more. The rearrangement links TRBV7-8 to TRBJ1-2, with D unresolved. This CDR3 is 12 amino acids long. The germline V gene encodes CDR1 SGHVS and CDR2 FQNEAQ. V was clipped by 5 bases and J by 8 bases, with 12 bases between them. The CDR3 region is CASSTRMYGYTF. In DNA, the CDR3 is TGTGCCAGCAGCACCCGGATGTACGGCTACACCTTC.

This clonotype has more than one count but fewer than ten. A far larger clone is off by one base, so a read error is likely. The rearrangement joins TRBV5-5 to TRBJ2-5, with 10 bases matching TRBD2. CDR3 size: 17 residues. Per germline, CDR1 SGHKS and CDR2 YYEKEE (reference sequence). The V segment lost 1 base and the J segment 11 bases; nucleotides outside the gene matches: 17. CDR3 nucleotides: TGTGCCAGCAGCTTGAGAGCGGGAGGGAGAGTATACAATGAGCAGTACTTC. It translates to CASSLRAGGRVYNEQYF.

This clonotype has more than one count but fewer than ten. The genes are TRBV6-2 or TRBV6-3 and TRBJ1-1; tentatively, D is TRBD1 (6 bases). The CDR3 sequence is 13 residues long. The germline V gene encodes CDR1 MNHEY and CDR2 SVGEGT. V lost 6 bases, J lost 12 bases, and 20 bases lay in between. CDR3 in amino acids: CASRQNRAGTTFF. The CDR3 bases are TGTGCCAGCAGACAAAACAGGGCCGGAACAACTTTCTTT.

In its sample, this clonotype was seen a few times. J is TRBJ2-7 and V is TRBV7-9; 7 bases align to TRBD2. The CDR3 is 15 amino acids. With 3 bases clipped from V and 0 bases from J, the junction kept 5 bases outside the gene matches. Germline V gene data show CDR1 as SEHNR and CDR2 as FQNEAQ (reference sequence). The CDR3 DNA sequence: TGTGCCAGCAGCTTGACGGGGGGAAGCTCCTACGAGCAGTACTTC. The encoded protein is CASSLTGGSSYEQYF. The full variable domain, with the rest looked up from reference TRBV7-9 and TRBJ2-7, is DTGVSQNPRHKITKRGQNVTFRCDPISEHNRLYWYRQTLGQGPEFLTYFQNEAQLEKSRLLSDRFSAERPKGSFSTLEIQRTEQGDSAMYLCASSLTGGSSYEQYFGPGTRLTVT.

V gene TRBV5-1 combines with J gene TRBJ2-7, with D unresolved. Germline values: CDR1 SGHRS, CDR2 YFSETQ. V lost 0 bases and J 6 bases, leaving 10 bases between the germline ends. CDR3 length: 13 amino acids. CDR3 sequence (DNA): TGCGCCAGCAGCTTGGCCCCGAGCCCCGAGCAGTACTTC. Protein product: CASSLAPSPEQYF.

This clonotype was seen repeatedly, ten times or more. The chain employs TRBV6-1 and TRBJ2-7, with D tentatively TRBD2 (5 bases). The V gene's germline CDR1 is MNHNS and CDR2 SASEGT. The CDR3 extends over 13 amino acids. Deletions cut 6 bases from V and 5 bases from J, with 14 bases between. CDR3 in amino acids: CASRDTGTNEQYF. Written as DNA, the CDR3 is TGTGCCAGCAGAGACACGGGAACCAACGAGCAGTACTTC.

To note about this clonotype: A much larger clone sits a single nucleotide away, making a read error possible. V and J are TRBV6-2 or TRBV6-3 and TRBJ1-5; D is ambiguous. CDR3 size: 13 residues. The V gene's germline CDR1 is MNHEY and CDR2 SVGEGT. Trimming took 4 bases from V and 7 from J, leaving 11 bases between them. The CDR3 DNA follows: TGTGCCAGCAGTTGGCAGGCGGACCAGCCCCAGCATTTT. Translating it yields CASSWQADQPQHF.

This clonotype appeared many times. The J gene is TRBJ2-5, the V gene TRBV9, with D uncertain. With 3 bases removed from V and 0 bases from J, the gap between germline ends came to 3 bases. Germline-derived CDR1 and CDR2 are SGDLS and YYNGEE. The CDR3 runs to 12 residues. The CDR3 sequence is CASSGYQETQYF. CDR3 nucleotides: TGTGCCAGCAGCGGCTACCAAGAGACCCAGTACTTC. The full variable domain, completed using reference TRBV9 and TRBJ2-5, is DSGVTQTPKHLITATGQRVTLRCSPRSGDLSVYWYQQSLDQGLQFLIQYYNGEERAKGNILERFSAQQFPDLHSELNLSSLELGDSALYFCASSGYQETQYFGPGTRLLVL.

This clonotype was observed a few times. The gene calls are TRBV25-1 and TRBJ2-6; TRBD2 matches at 10 bases. V dropped 7 bases and J dropped 0; count of bases not matched to a gene: 12. The germline CDR1 and CDR2 sequences are MGHDK and SYGVNS. This CDR3 contains 19 residues. The CDR3 here is CASNPQGTSDNSGANVLTF. The DNA for the CDR3 is TGTGCCAGCAACCCCCAAGGGACTAGCGACAACTCTGGGGCCAACGTCCTGACTTTC.

A few counts support this clonotype. V and J are TRBV5-1 and TRBJ2-1, with a possible D match to TRBD2 (6 bases). The germline CDR1 and CDR2 sequences are SGHRS and YFSETQ. The CDR3 spans 14 residues. V gave up 5 bases and J gave up 4 bases, with 13 bases separating them. The CDR3 DNA reads TGCGCCAGCAGGGGTAGCGGATTATACAATGAGCAGTTCTTC. Amino acids: CASRGSGLYNEQFF.

There are many counts of this clonotype. The chain has TRBV6-5 and TRBJ2-3; maybe TRBD2 (5 bases). V lost 4 bases and J 2 bases, leaving 13 bases between the germline ends. This CDR3 spans 15 amino acids. Per the germline V gene, CDR1 is MNHEY and CDR2 is SVGAGI. Written as DNA, the CDR3 is TGTGCCAGCAGTTCGTGGGAGAGCACCACAGATACGCAGTATTTT. Translation: CASSSWESTTDTQYF.

The chain couples TRBV5-1 to TRBJ2-7; D remains unclear. The length of the CDR3 is 13 residues. V shed 6 bases and J shed 2 bases, with 12 bases lying between them. Germline CDR1 SGHRS, CDR2 YFSETQ. The CDR3, as DNA: TGCGCCAGCACCCCGGGCCCAGCCTACGAGCAGTACTTC. It specifies CASTPGPAYEQYF.

This clonotype appeared a few times. A much more abundant neighbour one base away suggests this may be a read error. This is likely a read error, given that the CDR3 carries no conserved phenylalanine or tryptophan at its end. CDR3 amino acids: CASRRTGAEAFS. The CDR3 DNA follows: TGTGCCAGCAGGCGGACAGGGGCTGAAGCTTTCTCT. The chain is built from TRBV6-1 and TRBJ1-1, with 9 bases aligning to TRBD1. Trimming took 6 bases from V and 6 from J; bases not matched to a gene: 2. The germline gives CDR1 MNHNS, CDR2 SASEGT. This CDR3 contains 12 residues.

This rearrangement joins TRBV5-1 to TRBJ1-3, with TRBD1 as a possible D gene (5 bases). Per the germline V gene, CDR1 is SGHRS and CDR2 is YFSETQ. This CDR3 comprises 15 residues. Trimming took off 0 bases at V and 2 bases at J, with 9 bases between the two ends. The CDR3 spells CASSLGTGPGNTIYF. As DNA, the CDR3 is TGCGCCAGCAGCTTGGGTACAGGCCCTGGAAACACCATATATTTT. Supplemented by reference TRBV5-1 and TRBJ1-3, the full variable domain reads KAGVTQTPRYLIKTRGQQVTLSCSPISGHRSVSWYQQTPGQGLQFLFEYFSETQRNKGNFPGRFSGRQFSNSRSEMNVSTLELGDSALYLCASSLGTGPGNTIYFGEGSWLTVV.

This rearrangement joins TRBV5-1 to TRBJ2-7, with 9 bases identical to TRBD1. With V trimmed by 2 bases and J by 3 bases, 3 bases remained unmatched. Germline V gene lookup returns CDR1 SGHRS and CDR2 YFSETQ. CDR3 length: 14 residues. The CDR3 protein is CASSLQGANYEQYF. The CDR3 DNA reads TGCGCCAGCAGCTTACAGGGGGCGAACTACGAGCAGTACTTC.

The chain employs TRBV5-1 and TRBJ2-1, with TRBD2 matching 7 bases. CDR3 length: 15 residues. From germline, CDR1 is SGHRS and CDR2 YFSETQ. J was trimmed by 4 bases and V by 1 base; bases with no gene match: 5. The CDR3 is CASSLRGDDYNEQFF. The CDR3 DNA reads TGCGCCAGCAGCTTGCGGGGGGATGATTACAATGAGCAGTTCTTC.

This clonotype turned up a few times. The junction differs from germline at one of its ends, possibly a read error. The CDR3: CASSVRDRDSHEQYF. CDR3 DNA: TGTGCCAGTAGTGTCCGGGACAGGGACTCCCACGAGCAGTACTTC. J is TRBJ2-7 and V is TRBV19, with 9 bases aligning to TRBD1. The CDR3 runs 15 residues. Germline assignment: CDR1 LNHDA and CDR2 SQIVND (reference sequence). Variable domain in full (rest from reference TRBV19 and TRBJ2-7): DGGITQSPKYLFRKEGQNVTLSCEQNLNHDAMYWYRQDPGQGLRLIYYSQIVNDFQKGDIAEGYSVSREKKESFPLTVTSAQKNPTAFYLCASSVRDRDSHEQYFGPGTRLTVT.

This clonotype was seen a few times. The V gene is TRBV11-2, the J gene TRBJ2-7, with D maybe TRBD1 (5 bases). Looked up from germline, CDR1 is SGHAT and CDR2 is FQNNGV. With 11 bases removed from V and 3 bases from J, the gap between germline ends came to 14 bases. The length of the CDR3 is 12 residues. The CDR3, as DNA: TGTGCCGCAGGGCCAGGATTCTACGAGCAGTACTTC. Its translation: CAAGPGFYEQYF.

The chain carries TRBV18 and TRBJ2-3; 12 bases are shared with TRBD2. This CDR3 has 16 amino acids. J gave up 3 bases and V 4 bases, and 5 bases lay outside the gene matches. The V gene's germline CDR1 is KGHSH and CDR2 LQKENI. Here the CDR3 reads CASSHPGLAGTDTQYF. The CDR3 nucleotides read TGTGCCAGCTCACACCCCGGACTAGCGGGAACAGATACGCAGTATTTT. Together with reference TRBV18 and TRBJ2-3, the CDR3 gives the full variable domain: NAGVMQNPRHLVRRRGQEARLRCSPMKGHSHVYWYRQLPEEGLKFMVYLQKENIIDESGMPKERFSAEFPKEGPSILRIQQVVRGDSAAYFCASSHPGLAGTDTQYFGPGTRLTVL.

This clonotype was seen at least ten times. J is TRBJ1-1 and V is TRBV11-2, with 9 bases lining up with TRBD1. The V segment lost 5 bases and the J segment 4 bases; nucleotides outside the gene matches: 14. The CDR3 spans 17 residues. Per the germline V gene, CDR1 is SGHAT and CDR2 is FQNNGV. The CDR3 sequence: CASSRQPPGQGFTEAFF. CDR3 sequence (DNA): TGTGCCAGCAGCAGACAGCCCCCGGGACAGGGTTTCACTGAAGCTTTCTTT.

For this clonotype: A read error is possible here, since a much larger clone lies one base away. It is likely a read error, because the conserved phenylalanine at the end of the CDR3 is missing. The rearrangement links TRBV9 to TRBJ1-2, with D possibly TRBD1 on 5 matching bases. The V gene's germline CDR1 is SGDLS and CDR2 YYNGEE. V lost 0 bases and J 2 bases, leaving 20 bases between the germline ends. The CDR3 runs to 18 residues. CDR3 nucleotide sequence: TGTGCCAGCAGCGTAGCTGGGGCAGGTCCCCGGGGCAACTATGGCTACACCCTC. It is translated as CASSVAGAGPRGNYGYTL.

The genes are TRBV5-1 and TRBJ2-2; a possible D gene is TRBD1 (6 bases). Trimming stripped 1 base from V and 6 bases from J, with 13 bases between. In germline, CDR1 is SGHRS, CDR2 YFSETQ. This CDR3 has 15 residues. The CDR3 DNA reads as TGCGCCAGCAGCTTGATACAGGGCTTTCCCGGGGAGCTGTTTTTT. Its translation: CASSLIQGFPGELFF.

This clonotype showed up many times. One junction end disagrees with the germline gene, perhaps due to a read error. The V and J genes are TRBV7-6 and TRBJ2-1, with 7 bases that match TRBD2. Germline CDR1 is SGHVS and CDR2 is FNYEAQ. The CDR3 loop spans 13 amino acids. The CDR3 sequence is CASSRTSANGQFF. In DNA form, the CDR3 reads TGTGCCAGCAGCCGAACTAGCGCAAATGGGCAGTTCTTC.

This clonotype was counted at least ten times. The rearrangement links TRBV12-3 or TRBV12-4 to TRBJ1-3; no firm D call. The CDR3 is 10 residues long. V was shortened by 2 bases and J by 7 bases, with 0 bases between the two germline ends. For the CDR3, the DNA is TGTGCCAGCAGTTTAAACACCATATATTTT. Amino acid sequence: CASSLNTIYF.

Note on this clonotype: A read error may explain this, as a much larger clone is one base away. The chain employs TRBV6-2 or TRBV6-3 and TRBJ2-1; unclear D gene. The CDR3 runs 16 residues. The germline CDR1 and CDR2 sequences are MNHEY and SVGEGT. The CDR3 region has the DNA TGTGCCAGCAGTTCCCCTCTCTCGTACTCCTACAATGGGCAGTTCTTC. It yields the protein CASSSPLSYSYNGQFF.

This chain uses TRBV27 with TRBJ2-6; the match to TRBD1 covers 8 bases. Looked up from germline, CDR1 is MNHEY and CDR2 is SMNVEV (reference sequence). After removal of 4 bases from V and 0 bases from J, the junction contained 5 bases not matched to a gene. The CDR3 has 17 amino acids. Here the CDR3 DNA reads TGTGCCAGCAGTTCCCGGACAGGGCGCTCTGGGGCCAACGTCCTGACTTTC. This encodes CASSSRTGRSGANVLTF.